The clone carrying this T cell receptor (beta chain) was detected once. Antigen: not known. This sample stems from a study of human versus mouse CDR3 diversity and MHC coevolution. Study details: The immunoSEQ assay reportedly detects one in 200,000 T cells. Study outcomes and limitations: About 1.6 million TCR beta clonotypes were estimated for humans, the largest repertoire.

Using immunoSEQ multiplex PCR, the repertoire was profiled, and TCRdb retains in-frame clones only, with some absent. In the table there are roughly 86,000 clones, around 93% of which are singletons. Sequencing was carried out using naive CD4+ T cells from blood. Indicated subset: CD45RO-negative CD62L-positive naive CD4 T cells. The clonotype was recovered from a person aged 25 to 75 in good health.

CDR3 nucleotides: TGTGCCAGCAGCTCTGGGACAGTCCTCTACGAGCAGTACTTC. Translation: CASSSGTVLYEQYF. V and J are TRBV28 and TRBJ2-7, with 7 nucleotides matching TRBD1. Germline CDR1 MDHEN, CDR2 SYDVKM. This CDR3 has 14 amino acids. J gave up 3 bases and V 6 bases, and 8 bases lay outside the gene matches.